Below, one TCR beta chain is given with its context. Its antigen is unidentified. The germline gives CDR1 SGHTA, CDR2 FQGNSA. Losses at the gene ends were 0 bases for V and 1 base for J; bases not matched to a gene: 1. CDR3 size: 15 residues. This sample was included in a study of CD8 T cells in Susac syndrome. Overall study findings and caveats: The study's TCR sequencing and HLA analysis covered a relatively small number of individuals, and the study acknowledged this.

Random hexamers primed reverse transcription of about 0.5 to 1 ug RNA. TCRdb reprocessed the immunoSEQ multiplex PCR reads with MiXCR, giving one entry per CDR3 protein. The profile covers some 70,000 distinct CDR3 sequences, with just under 95% appearing a single time and 0.55% to 0.7% taken by the ten largest. The multiple sclerosis control group consisted of treatment-naive patients whose relapsing-remitting disease, which was either stable or active, fulfilled revised McDonald criteria. Bulk CD8+ and CD4+ cells came from magnetic negative isolation; CD8+ TEMRA by FACS. Sample: CD8+ T cells from PBMCs. The origin of this receptor is a human donor with multiple sclerosis. The chain combines TRBV7-2 with TRBJ1-1; TRBD1 matches 8 bases. Here the CDR3 DNA reads TGTGCCAGCAGCTTAGCCGGGACAGGGAACACTGAAGCTTTCTTT. This codes for CASSLAGTGNTEAFF.